The 26 T cell receptor beta chains below were found in one sample sequenced in a study of OX40 agonist ivuxolimab in advanced cancers. Assay used: immunoSEQ multiplex PCR; TCRdb lists only in-frame clones, some missing. The data contain approximately 82,000 clones, over 75% of them seen just once; the ten biggest clones take up roughly 2.1%. Specimen: CD4+ or CD8+ T cells sorted from blood, collected in a trial of the OX40 agonist ivuxolimab. All receptors come from an adult with an advanced solid tumor such as melanoma, head and neck, liver or kidney cancer.

The V call is TRBV28, the J call TRBJ1-3, with D tentatively TRBD1 (5 bases). V lost 7 bases, J lost 2 bases, and 9 bases lay in between. From germline, CDR1 is MDHEN and CDR2 SYDVKM. There are 13 residues in the CDR3. The CDR3 nucleotides read TGTGCCAGCATTGGGACCCCTGGAAACACCATATATTTT. Protein product: CASIGTPGNTIYF. Full variable domain (missing parts from reference TRBV28 and TRBJ1-3): DVKVTQSSRYLVKRTGEKVFLECVQDMDHENMFWYRQDPGLGLRLIYFSYDVKMKEKGDIPEGYSVSREKKERFSLILESASTNQTSMYLCASIGTPGNTIYFGEGSWLTVV.

About this clone itself: This same CDR3 is encoded by further DNA sequences in the sample. J is TRBJ2-5 and V is TRBV7-9; D call uncertain. Germline V gene lookup returns CDR1 SEHNR and CDR2 FQNEAQ (reference sequence). This CDR3 spans 11 amino acids. V was trimmed by 6 bases and J by 3 bases, leaving 5 bases between them. The CDR3 bases are TGTGCCAGCAGTCGAGAAGAGACCCAGTACTTC. Translating it yields CASSREETQYF.

This chain joins TRBV18 and TRBJ2-1; 9 positions match TRBD1. The V segment lost 5 bases and the J segment 7 bases; nucleotides outside the gene matches: 3. Germline V CDR1 and CDR2: KGHSH, LQKENI. CDR3 length: 13 amino acids. CDR3 residues: CASSTDRGNEQFF. Here the CDR3 DNA reads TGTGCCAGCTCAACGGACAGGGGTAATGAGCAGTTCTTC.

The chain couples TRBV2 to TRBJ2-2; a possible D gene is TRBD1 (6 bases). The CDR3 is 16 residues long. Trimming took 8 bases from V and 3 from J, leaving 19 bases between them. Per germline, CDR1 SNHLY and CDR2 FYNNEI. The CDR3 loop reads CASLGTFLGDTGELFF. DNA of the CDR3: TGTGCCAGCCTAGGGACATTTCTAGGAGACACCGGGGAGCTGTTTTTT.

This chain connects TRBV10-3 to TRBJ2-5; 10 bases fit TRBD1. V trimming: 4 bases; J trimming: 4 bases; junction bases outside the gene matches: 3. The V gene's germline CDR1 is ENHRY and CDR2 SYGVKD. This CDR3 has 14 amino acids. The CDR3: CAISARTGGETQYF. Here the CDR3 DNA reads TGTGCCATCAGTGCCAGGACAGGGGGAGAGACCCAGTACTTC.

The rearrangement links TRBV5-1 to TRBJ2-7, with TRBD1 matching over 8 bases. The length of the CDR3 is 14 residues. J lost 5 bases, V lost 8 bases, and 12 bases had no gene match. The germline gives CDR1 SGHRS, CDR2 YFSETQ. The CDR3 nucleotides are TGCGCCAGTACTAACGGACAGGGAACAGACGAGCAGTACTTC. Translation gives CASTNGQGTDEQYF.

The rearrangement uses TRBV5-6 and TRBJ2-2; D is possibly TRBD1 (6 bases). V was cut by 2 bases and J by 1 base, with 18 bases left in between. CDR3 length: 18 amino acids. The germline V gene encodes CDR1 SGHDT and CDR2 YYEEEE. Written as DNA, the CDR3 is TGTGCCAGCAGCTTTGATACACAGGGCGTGGGGAACACCGGGGAGCTGTTTTTT. This encodes CASSFDTQGVGNTGELFF. Looking up the rest from reference TRBV5-6 and TRBJ2-2 gives the full variable domain: DAGVTQSPTHLIKTRGQQVTLRCSPKSGHDTVSWYQQALGQGPQFIFQYYEEEERQRGNFPDRFSGHQFPNYSSELNVNALLLGDSALYLCASSFDTQGVGNTGELFFGEGSRLTVL.

The chain recombines TRBV19 with TRBJ2-3; the D gene is possibly TRBD2 (5 bases). The germline V gene has CDR1 LNHDA and CDR2 SQIVND (reference sequence). The CDR3 totals 14 residues. V was pared by 5 bases and J by 1 base, with 10 bases between. In DNA, the CDR3 is TGTGCCAGTAGTCCAGATAGCGGCACAGATACGCAGTATTTT. Amino acids: CASSPDSGTDTQYF.

The chain is built from TRBV6-6 and TRBJ2-3; D is uncertain. This CDR3 comprises 13 residues. V lost 3 bases and J lost 5, with 9 bases in between. Germline V CDR1 and CDR2: MNHNY, SVGAGI (reference sequence). CDR3 DNA: TGTGCCAGCAGTTATGAGGTCCGAGATACGCAGTATTTT. Translating it yields CASSYEVRDTQYF.

The chain has TRBV29-1 and TRBJ2-7; TRBD2 aligns across 8 bases. The CDR3 loop spans 13 amino acids. Losses at the gene ends were 4 bases for V and 2 bases for J; bases not matched to a gene: 4. Germline CDR1 reads SQVTM; CDR2 reads ANQGSEA. CDR3 region: CSVGSGNPYEQYF. DNA of the CDR3: TGCAGCGTTGGTAGCGGGAACCCCTACGAGCAGTACTTC.

This clone was found a few times. This chain links TRBV2 with TRBJ2-5; D is undetermined. This CDR3 has 11 residues. V dropped 7 bases and J dropped 1 base, with 4 bases sitting between them. Germline lookup yields CDR1 SNHLY and CDR2 FYNNEI. DNA for the CDR3: TGTGCCAGCACGGCCCAAGAGACCCAGTACTTC. Protein product: CASTAQETQYF.

V gene TRBV5-1 combines with J gene TRBJ2-5; 7 bases align to TRBD1. V dropped 4 bases and J dropped 3; count of bases not matched to a gene: 9. CDR3 length: 15 residues. CDR1 is SGHRS, CDR2 YFSETQ, per germline. CDR3 sequence: CASSRSDRTEETQYF. CDR3 bases: TGCGCCAGCAGCAGGTCGGACAGGACTGAAGAGACCCAGTACTTC.

This chain joins TRBV5-5 and TRBJ1-5, with TRBD1 identical over 7 bases. Germline CDR1 and CDR2: SGHKS and YYEKEE (reference sequence). The ends lost 8 bases at V and 0 bases at J; junction bases unmatched: 8. This CDR3 has 15 amino acids. CDR3 nucleotide sequence: TGTGCCAGGAGGGGGCTTAACGATAGCAATCAGCCCCAGCATTTT. Encoded protein: CARRGLNDSNQPQHF.

The chain links TRBV5-4 to TRBJ2-3, with D uncertain. Germline loops: CDR1 SGHNT, CDR2 YYREEE (reference sequence). The CDR3 contains 18 residues. V lost 7 bases and J 2 bases, leaving 26 bases between the germline ends. The CDR3 region has the DNA TGTGCCAGCCACTTTGGAAGTACCAGCCCGGCCCCCACAGATACGCAGTATTTT. Translating gives CASHFGSTSPAPTDTQYF.

In DNA form, the CDR3 reads TGTGCCAGCAGTTTTTCTTCTAGCGGGGGCACAGATACGCAGTATTTT. Translating it yields CASSFSSSGGTDTQYF. The rearrangement uses TRBV28 and TRBJ2-3, with 9 bases aligning to TRBD2. V was pared by 3 bases and J by 1 base, with 5 bases of the junction left unmatched. CDR1 is MDHEN, CDR2 SYDVKM, per germline. This CDR3 has 16 residues.

The V gene is TRBV5-1, the J gene TRBJ2-1, with 12 bases aligning to TRBD2. Trimming at V came to 3 bases and at J to 0 bases, leaving 4 bases not matched to a gene. Germline CDR1 SGHRS, CDR2 YFSETQ. This CDR3 region has 17 residues. As DNA, the CDR3 is TGCGCCAGCAGCTGGACTAGCGGGGTCGTCTCCTACAATGAGCAGTTCTTC. It translates to CASSWTSGVVSYNEQFF.

This chain connects TRBV7-6 to TRBJ1-1; D gene unclear. V shed 1 base and J shed 0 bases, with 6 bases lying between them. CDR1 SGHVS and CDR2 FNYEAQ come from the germline V gene. The CDR3 is 14 residues long. CDR3 sequence: CASSLGTVNTEAFF. CDR3 DNA: TGTGCCAGCAGCTTAGGGACTGTGAACACTGAAGCTTTCTTT.

This clone was picked up a small number of times. This chain connects TRBV19 to TRBJ2-2; 16 bases fit TRBD2. V shed 3 bases and J 5 bases; nucleotides not matched to a gene: 6. The CDR3 consists of 18 residues. Germline CDR1 LNHDA, CDR2 SQIVND (reference sequence). CDR3 bases: TGTGCCAGTAGTATGCTGGGACTAGCGGGAGGGGAAACCGGGGAGCTGTTTTTT. Its translation is CASSMLGLAGGETGELFF. The full variable domain, in which reference TRBV19 and TRBJ2-2 provide the parts outside the CDR3, is DGGITQSPKYLFRKEGQNVTLSCEQNLNHDAMYWYRQDPGQGLRLIYYSQIVNDFQKGDIAEGYSVSREKKESFPLTVTSAQKNPTAFYLCASSMLGLAGGETGELFFGEGSRLTVL.

The genes are TRBV2 and TRBJ2-7; D unresolved. With 6 bases removed from V and 1 base from J, the gap between germline ends came to 4 bases. The germline CDR1 and CDR2 sequences are SNHLY and FYNNEI. CDR3 size: 11 residues. This CDR3 is CASSQSYEQYF. As DNA, the CDR3 is TGTGCCAGCAGCCAGTCCTACGAGCAGTACTTC.

The rearrangement uses TRBV2 and TRBJ1-5, with D possibly being TRBD1 (6 bases). The V end was cut by 7 bases, the J end by 2 bases, with 12 bases between. CDR1 is SNHLY and CDR2 is FYNNEI in the germline V gene. The CDR3 has 14 amino acids. The CDR3 bases are TGTGCCAGCACTGGGGGCGACGGCAATCAGCCCCAGCATTTT. This encodes CASTGGDGNQPQHF.

This chain uses TRBV10-1 with TRBJ2-3; 10 positions agree with TRBD2. Germline loops: CDR1 WNHNN, CDR2 SYGVQD (reference sequence). V lost 6 bases, J lost 3 bases, and 6 bases stayed unmatched. CDR3 size: 15 residues. The CDR3 sequence is CASSFSGRYTDTQYF. The DNA of the CDR3 is TGCGCCAGCAGCTTTAGCGGGAGGTATACAGATACGCAGTATTTT.

The chain couples TRBV25-1 to TRBJ2-3, with TRBD2 matching over 9 bases. Germline CDR1 reads MGHDK; CDR2 reads SYGVNS. CDR3 size: 14 residues. The ends lost 5 bases at V and 5 bases at J; junction bases unmatched: 5. The DNA for the CDR3 is TGTGCCAGCAGTATAGCGGGAGAACGAGATACGCAGTATTTT. Protein sequence: CASSIAGERDTQYF.

This clone has a single count. The chain employs TRBV2 and TRBJ2-5; 8 nucleotides agree with TRBD2. CDR3 length: 13 amino acids. Unmatched junction bases numbered 4, after V lost 5 bases and J lost 5 bases. Germline V lookup: CDR1 SNHLY, CDR2 FYNNEI. CDR3 DNA: TGTGCCAGCAGTCCGAGACTAGCGGAGACCCAGTACTTC. This sequence encodes CASSPRLAETQYF.

The V gene is TRBV5-1, the J gene TRBJ2-1; 12 nucleotides agree with TRBD2. This CDR3 spans 16 amino acids. V dropped 4 bases and J dropped 9; count of bases not matched to a gene: 11. Germline V gene lookup returns CDR1 SGHRS and CDR2 YFSETQ. This CDR3 is CASSQTTSGSSGEQFF. In DNA, the CDR3 is TGCGCCAGCAGCCAGACGACTAGCGGGAGTTCCGGTGAGCAGTTCTTC.

The chain has TRBV18 and TRBJ2-2, with D unclear. The CDR3 contains 14 residues. From germline, CDR1 is KGHSH and CDR2 LQKENI. V was cut by 6 bases and J by 4 bases, with 12 bases left in between. CDR3 DNA sequence: TGTGCCAGCTCCGAATCCGACTTCACCGGGGAGCTGTTTTTT. Encoded protein: CASSESDFTGELFF. Using reference TRBV18 and TRBJ2-2 for the parts outside the CDR3, the full variable domain is NAGVMQNPRHLVRRRGQEARLRCSPMKGHSHVYWYRQLPEEGLKFMVYLQKENIIDESGMPKERFSAEFPKEGPSILRIQQVVRGDSAAYFCASSESDFTGELFFGEGSRLTVL.

The V gene is TRBV28, the J gene TRBJ2-3; TRBD1 agrees at 10 bases. The germline CDR1 and CDR2 sequences are MDHEN and SYDVKM. The CDR3 loop spans 13 amino acids. After removal of 6 bases from V and 6 bases from J, the junction contained 3 bases not matched to a gene. The CDR3 here is CASSRQGADTQYF. For the CDR3, the DNA is TGTGCCAGCAGCCGACAGGGGGCTGATACGCAGTATTTT.